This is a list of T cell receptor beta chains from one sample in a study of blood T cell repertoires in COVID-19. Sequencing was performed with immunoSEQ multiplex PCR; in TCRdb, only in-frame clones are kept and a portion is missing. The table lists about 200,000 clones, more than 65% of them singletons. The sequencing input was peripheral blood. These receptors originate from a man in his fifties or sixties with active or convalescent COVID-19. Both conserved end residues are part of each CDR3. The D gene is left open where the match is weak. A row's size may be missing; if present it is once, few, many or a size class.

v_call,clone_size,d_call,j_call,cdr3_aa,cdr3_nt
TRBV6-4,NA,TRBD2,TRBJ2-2,CASSDTSGSTGELFF,TGTGCCAGCAGTGACACTAGCGGGAGCACCGGGGAGCTGTTTTTT
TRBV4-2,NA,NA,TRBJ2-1,CASSQSASSSYNEQFF,TGTGCCAGCAGCCAATCCGCCTCTAGCTCCTACAATGAGCAGTTCTTC
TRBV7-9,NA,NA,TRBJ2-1,CASSPGFPGFDEQFF,TGTGCCAGCAGCCCCGGGTTTCCCGGGTTCGATGAGCAGTTCTTC
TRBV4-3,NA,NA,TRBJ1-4,CASSQEPFSVNEKLFF,TGCGCCAGCAGCCAAGAGCCCTTCAGTGTTAATGAAAAACTGTTTTTT
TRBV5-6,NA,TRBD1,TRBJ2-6,CASSGAGTGGNSGANVLTF,TGTGCCAGCAGCGGAGCCGGGACAGGGGGGAACTCTGGGGCCAACGTCCTGACTTTC
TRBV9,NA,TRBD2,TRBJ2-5,CASSAHGGGETQYF,TGTGCCAGCAGCGCCCACGGGGGGGGAGAGACCCAGTACTTC
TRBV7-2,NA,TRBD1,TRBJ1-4,CASGKTTGLKEKLFF,TGTGCCAGCGGAAAAACGACAGGGCTTAAAGAAAAACTGTTTTTT
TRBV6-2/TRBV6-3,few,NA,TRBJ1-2,CASSYSQGRNYGYTF,TGTGCCAGCAGTTACTCACAGGGTCGGAACTATGGCTACACCTTC
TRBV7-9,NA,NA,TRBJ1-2,CASSLDASYYGYTF,TGTGCCAGCAGCTTAGACGCCAGCTACTATGGCTACACCTTT
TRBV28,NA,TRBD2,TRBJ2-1,CASSFPTSGVSYNEQFF,TGTGCCAGCAGTTTTCCGACTAGCGGTGTCTCCTACAATGAGCAGTTCTTC
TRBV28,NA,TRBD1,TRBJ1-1,CASSLPDRGQAFF,TGTGCCAGCAGTTTGCCGGACAGGGGCCAAGCTTTCTTT
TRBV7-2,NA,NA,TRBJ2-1,CASSLTPFSYNEQFF,TGTGCCAGCAGCTTAACTCCCTTCTCCTACAATGAGCAGTTCTTC
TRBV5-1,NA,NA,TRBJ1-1,CASSPWAPQINTEAFF,TGCGCCAGCAGCCCCTGGGCCCCACAAATAAACACTGAAGCTTTCTTT
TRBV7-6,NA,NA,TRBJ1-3,CASSSDAGGNTIYF,TGTGCCAGCAGCTCGGACGCGGGGGGGAACACCATATATTTT
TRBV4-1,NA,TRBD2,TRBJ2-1,CASSLAGASYNEQFF,TGCGCCAGCAGCCTAGCGGGAGCATCCTACAATGAGCAGTTCTTC
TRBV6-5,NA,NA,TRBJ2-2,CASSRGEGELFF,TGTGCCAGCAGTAGGGGCGAGGGGGAGCTGTTTTTT
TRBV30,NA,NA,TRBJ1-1,CAWSRDTEAFF,TGTGCCTGGAGTCGGGACACTGAAGCTTTCTTT
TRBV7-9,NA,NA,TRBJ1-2,CASSLRDIFNYGYTF,TGTGCCAGCAGCTTAAGGGACATTTTTAACTATGGCTACACCTTC
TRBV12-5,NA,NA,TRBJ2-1,CASGGGAPNEQFF,TGTGCTAGTGGGGGCGGGGCCCCCAATGAGCAGTTCTTC
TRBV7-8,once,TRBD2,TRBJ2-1,CASSPMGGSGMNEQFF,TGTGCCAGCAGCCCCATGGGAGGGAGCGGGATGAATGAGCAGTTCTTC
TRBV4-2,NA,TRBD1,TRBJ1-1,CASSQVGSGTGGEAFF,TGTGCCAGCAGCCAAGTCGGGTCCGGGACAGGGGGTGAAGCTTTCTTT
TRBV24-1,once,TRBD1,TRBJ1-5,CATSGGTGGLFQPQHF,TGTGCCACCAGTGGGGGGACAGGGGGATTATTTCAGCCCCAGCATTTT
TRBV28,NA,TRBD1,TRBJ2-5,CASSITGALETQYF,TGTGCCAGCAGTATTACAGGGGCGTTGGAGACCCAGTACTTC
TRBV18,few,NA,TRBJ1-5,CASSSGLDQPQHF,TGTGCCAGCTCATCCGGACTCGATCAGCCCCAGCATTTT
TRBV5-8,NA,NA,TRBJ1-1,CASSLDRGSLGNTEAFF,TGTGCCAGCAGCTTGGATAGGGGGAGCCTGGGGAACACTGAAGCTTTCTTT
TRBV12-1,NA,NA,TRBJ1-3,CASSFAPGTGNTIYF,NA
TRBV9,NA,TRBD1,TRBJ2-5,CASSVGQGETQYF,TGTGCCAGCAGCGTGGGACAGGGAGAGACCCAGTACTTC
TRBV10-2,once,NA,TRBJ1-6,CASSESRRQGSQPLHF,TGCGCCAGCAGTGAGTCGAGAAGGCAGGGCTCCCAACCCCTCCACTTT
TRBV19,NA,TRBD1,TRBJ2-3,CASSRTGNVGDTQYF,TGTGCCAGTAGTAGGACAGGGAATGTTGGAGATACGCAGTATTTT
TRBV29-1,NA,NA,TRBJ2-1,CSVDRYNEQFF,TGCAGCGTTGACAGATACAATGAGCAGTTCTTC
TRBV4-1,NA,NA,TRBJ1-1,CASSQVGFMNTEAFF,TGCGCCAGCAGCCAAGTCGGTTTCATGAACACTGAAGCTTTCTTT
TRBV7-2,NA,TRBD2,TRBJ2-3,CASNPGRRGGGTDTQYF,TGTGCCAGCAACCCGGGGAGGCGCGGGGGTGGCACAGATACGCAGTATTTT
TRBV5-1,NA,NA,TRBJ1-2,CASSLAPIQVTYGYTF,TGCGCCAGCAGCTTGGCCCCCATACAGGTTACCTATGGCTACACCTTC
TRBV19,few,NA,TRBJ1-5,CASSPRGRKNQPQHF,TGTGCCAGTAGTCCGCGTGGGAGGAAAAATCAGCCCCAGCATTTT
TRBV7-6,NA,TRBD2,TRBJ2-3,CASSRHTSAMGDTQYF,TGTGCCAGCAGCCGGCACACTAGCGCCATGGGAGATACGCAGTATTTT
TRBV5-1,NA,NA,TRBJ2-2,CASFRDTNTGELFF,TGCGCCAGTTTCCGGGACACAAACACCGGGGAGCTGTTTTTT
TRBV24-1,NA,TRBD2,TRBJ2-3,CATSDTRPEAGPPDTQYF,TGTGCCACCAGTGATACCCGCCCGGAAGCGGGACCTCCAGATACGCAGTATTTT
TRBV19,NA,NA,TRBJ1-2,CASRRDNNYGYTF,TGTGCCAGTAGGCGAGACAATAACTATGGCTACACCTTC
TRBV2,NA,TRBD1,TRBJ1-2,CARVGTGSNYGYTF,TGTGCCAGAGTCGGGACAGGGTCGAACTATGGCTACACCTTC
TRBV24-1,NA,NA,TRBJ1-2,CATSDSLPGPAGGYTF,TGTGCCACCAGTGATTCGCTCCCGGGACCTGCGGGAGGCTACACCTTC
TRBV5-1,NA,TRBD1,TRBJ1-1,CASSPTGTGMTEAFF,TGCGCCAGCAGCCCGACCGGGACAGGGATGACTGAAGCTTTCTTT
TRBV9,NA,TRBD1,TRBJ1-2,CASRGPGQGANYGYTF,TGTGCCAGTAGGGGTCCGGGACAGGGGGCTAACTATGGCTACACCTTC
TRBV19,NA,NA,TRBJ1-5,CASSIYRDNGPNQPQHF,TGTGCCAGTAGTATATACAGGGACAATGGGCCCAATCAGCCCCAGCATTTT
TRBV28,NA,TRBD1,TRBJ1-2,CASSLTRDRGNYGYTF,TGTGCCAGCAGTTTAACCAGGGACAGGGGTAACTATGGCTACACCTTC
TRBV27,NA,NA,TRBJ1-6,CASSFAGRHSPLHF,TGTGCCAGCAGTTTCGCGGGGAGGCATTCACCCCTCCACTTT
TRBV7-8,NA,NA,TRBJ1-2,CASSRRPDLPGGYTF,TGTGCCAGCAGCCGACGCCCCGACCTCCCGGGAGGCTACACCTTC
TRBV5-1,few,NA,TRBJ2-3,CASSLLGQRADTQYF,TGCGCCAGCAGCTTGTTAGGACAGAGGGCAGATACGCAGTATTTT
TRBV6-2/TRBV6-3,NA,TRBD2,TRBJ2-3,CASSYPTSSATQYF,TGTGCCAGCAGTTATCCGACTAGCTCGGCTACGCAGTATTTT
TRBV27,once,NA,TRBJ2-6,CASSTGAGANVLTF,TGTGCCAGCAGTACGGGGGCTGGGGCCAACGTCCTGACTTTC
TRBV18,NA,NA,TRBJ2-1,CASSPKTGVGQFF,TGTGCCAGCTCACCAAAGACGGGAGTCGGGCAGTTCTTC
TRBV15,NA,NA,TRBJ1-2,CATSRAPRDGYTF,TGTGCCACCAGCAGAGCCCCCAGGGATGGCTACACCTTC